The next 24 T cell receptor beta chains were all read from a single sample in a study of lymphopenia after photon versus proton radiotherapy. TCRdb keeps only in-frame clones here, not all; method: immunoSEQ multiplex PCR. This table holds tens of thousands of clones, approximately 91% found once. This material consisted of peripheral blood, taken from a patient treated with photon-based radiotherapy. These receptors all stem from a woman in her 70s with pancreatic cancer.

This rearrangement joins TRBV5-6 to TRBJ2-5; 8 bases map to TRBD1. The germline CDR1 and CDR2 sequences are SGHDT and YYEEEE. The trim removed 0 bases at V and 2 bases at J, leaving 3 bases unmatched. This CDR3 is built from 15 residues. The CDR3 loop is CASSLGGTGQETQYF. CDR3 coding DNA: TGTGCCAGCAGCTTGGGAGGGACAGGTCAAGAGACCCAGTACTTC.

This rearrangement joins TRBV2 to TRBJ1-5, with 7 nucleotides matching TRBD1. CDR3 size: 17 residues. Trimming cost V 6 bases and J 2 bases; bases outside gene matches: 13. CDR1 is SNHLY and CDR2 is FYNNEI in the germline V gene. The CDR3 region is CASRKGAGLKGNQPQHF. The CDR3 DNA is TGTGCCAGCAGGAAGGGGGCCGGGTTGAAGGGCAATCAGCCCCAGCATTTT.

The chain employs TRBV6-4 and TRBJ2-7, with 9 nucleotides matching TRBD2. CDR3 length: 15 amino acids. The germline CDR1 and CDR2 sequences are MRHNA and SNTAGT. J lost 5 bases, V lost 7 bases, and 12 bases had no gene match. CDR3 in amino acids: CASIQVSGSAHEQYF. DNA for the CDR3: TGTGCCAGCATCCAGGTTAGCGGGAGTGCCCACGAGCAGTACTTC.

The V and J genes are TRBV6-5 and TRBJ2-7; D may match TRBD1 or TRBD2 (5 bases each). The germline V gene encodes CDR1 MNHEY and CDR2 SVGAGI. V was pared by 0 bases and J by 0 bases, with 12 bases between. The CDR3 consists of 16 residues. CDR3 in amino acids: CASSYSPGRVSYEQYF. The CDR3 DNA reads TGTGCCAGCAGTTACTCGCCGGGACGGGTCTCCTACGAGCAGTACTTC.

The V and J genes are TRBV4-2 and TRBJ1-3, with 7 bases identical to TRBD1. The junction had 9 bases not matched to a gene; V was cut back by 2 bases and J by 2 bases. The CDR3 runs to 17 residues. Germline lookup yields CDR1 LGHNA and CDR2 YNFKEQ. CDR3 bases: TGTGCCAGCAGCCAACCGGACAGGTCCCCGGCTGGAAACACCATATATTTT. This gives the protein CASSQPDRSPAGNTIYF.

The rearrangement joins TRBV4-3 to TRBJ2-6; D gene unclear. Germline loops: CDR1 LGHNA, CDR2 YSLEER. The CDR3 contains 15 residues. Trimming left V 0 bases short and J 3 bases short, with 6 bases between. CDR3 nucleotide sequence: TGCGCCAGCAGCCAAGAAGGGATTGGGGCCAACGTCCTGACTTTC. Protein product: CASSQEGIGANVLTF.

This clone was seen only a few times. The genes are TRBV27 and TRBJ2-1, with no clear D. The V end lost 4 bases, the J end lost 1 base, and 11 bases lay between the germline ends. Germline-derived CDR1 and CDR2 are MNHEY and SMNVEV (reference sequence). CDR3 length: 15 residues. The CDR3 DNA follows: TGTGCCAGCAGTTCAAGGGATCGTTCCTACAATGAGCAGTTCTTC. It codes for CASSSRDRSYNEQFF.

This sequence joins TRBV11-3 and TRBJ2-5, with D perhaps TRBD1 (6 bases). This CDR3 contains 13 residues. CDR1 SGHNT and CDR2 YENEEA come from the germline V gene. Trimming pared 5 bases from V and 5 bases from J, leaving 12 bases between. The CDR3 spells CASSVGQSETQYF. The CDR3 nucleotides read TGTGCCAGCAGCGTCGGACAGTCGGAGACCCAGTACTTC.

The chain recombines TRBV11-2 with TRBJ2-5; D is uncertain. The CDR3 is made up of 13 amino acids. Trimming cost V 4 bases and J 3 bases, with 9 bases left between them. Looked up from germline, CDR1 is SGHAT and CDR2 is FQNNGV. The CDR3 reads CASSSTRKETQYF. The CDR3 DNA reads as TGTGCCAGCAGCTCAACCCGGAAAGAGACCCAGTACTTC.

The chain uses TRBV7-9 and TRBJ2-7; no clear D. CDR3 length: 14 amino acids. Trimming cost V 1 base and J 1 base, with 8 bases left between them. The germline V gene has CDR1 SEHNR and CDR2 FQNEAQ (reference sequence). The CDR3: CASSLGVGSYEQYF. CDR3 bases: TGTGCCAGCAGCTTAGGGGTCGGTTCCTACGAGCAGTACTTC.

The CDR3 region is CASSFLTSGSTDTQYF. CDR3 coding DNA: TGTGCCAGCAGCTTCCTTACTAGCGGGAGTACAGATACGCAGTATTTT. The genes are TRBV11-2 and TRBJ2-3; 11 nucleotides line up with TRBD2. V lost 3 bases to trimming and J lost 3 bases; unmatched junction nucleotides: 5. CDR3 length: 16 residues. Per germline, CDR1 SGHAT and CDR2 FQNNGV.

The chain employs TRBV10-2 and TRBJ2-1, with 12 bases matching TRBD2. The CDR3 sequence is 19 residues long. Germline CDR1 is WSHSY and CDR2 is SAAADI. V shed 3 bases and J 7 bases; nucleotides not matched to a gene: 16. The chain's CDR3 is CASSDPRLELAGGSNEQFF. The CDR3 DNA follows: TGCGCCAGCAGTGACCCCCGTTTGGAACTAGCGGGAGGAAGTAATGAGCAGTTCTTC.

The J gene is TRBJ2-7, the V gene TRBV14; D is unresolved. Germline V lookup: CDR1 SGHDN, CDR2 FVKESK. The length of the CDR3 is 12 residues. The V and J ends lost 3 bases and 3 bases respectively, with 6 bases between them. DNA of the CDR3: TGTGCCAGCAGCCAGGGCAACTACGAGCAGTACTTC. This codes for CASSQGNYEQYF.

The chain employs TRBV27 and TRBJ2-1; D may match TRBD1 or TRBD2 (6 bases each). The CDR3 consists of 15 residues. Germline values: CDR1 MNHEY, CDR2 SMNVEV (reference sequence). V gave up 8 bases and J gave up 5 bases, with 19 bases separating them. CDR3 sequence reads: CASGALGGKDNEQFF. As DNA, the CDR3 is TGTGCCAGCGGGGCGTTGGGGGGCAAGGACAATGAGCAGTTCTTC.

This chain joins TRBV15 and TRBJ2-5; D is uncertain. The CDR3 is 14 residues long. The ends were cut back, 2 bases at V and 5 bases at J, with 12 bases in the middle. The germline V gene encodes CDR1 LNHNV and CDR2 YYDKDF (reference sequence). This CDR3 reads CATSRKNYAETQYF. CDR3 bases: TGTGCCACCAGCAGAAAGAATTACGCGGAGACCCAGTACTTC.

This sequence joins TRBV6-5 and TRBJ2-7; 8 bases match TRBD1. The CDR3 is made up of 11 amino acids. Per germline, CDR1 MNHEY and CDR2 SVGAGI. With V trimmed by 10 bases and J by 6 bases, 5 bases remained unmatched. In DNA, the CDR3 is TGTGCCACCTCCACAGGGGGCGAGCAGTACTTC. The encoded protein is CATSTGGEQYF.

This chain links TRBV6-5 with TRBJ2-7; tentatively, D is TRBD1 (6 bases). The CDR3 is made up of 14 amino acids. The germline V gene encodes CDR1 MNHEY and CDR2 SVGAGI. V was shortened by 2 bases and J by 6 bases, with 14 bases between the two germline ends. CDR3 coding DNA: TGTGCCAGCAGTTACGCCTACAGGGTCGGCGAGCAGTACTTC. The encoded protein is CASSYAYRVGEQYF.

The gene calls are TRBV7-9 and TRBJ2-3; D gene unclear. The V and J ends lost 1 base and 5 bases respectively, with 4 bases between them. The germline gives CDR1 SEHNR, CDR2 FQNEAQ (reference sequence). CDR3 size: 12 residues. The CDR3 protein is CASSLGEDTQYF. The DNA for the CDR3 is TGTGCCAGCAGCTTAGGAGAAGATACGCAGTATTTT.

The V call is TRBV30, the J call TRBJ1-5; TRBD1 matches at 9 bases. The V segment lost 2 bases and the J segment 6 bases; nucleotides outside the gene matches: 11. The CDR3 is made up of 16 amino acids. Germline CDR1 reads GTSNPN; CDR2 reads SVGIG (reference sequence). CDR3 nucleotides: TGTGCCTGGAGTTCCGCCGGGACAGGGAAAGGTCAGCCCCAGCATTTT. Protein sequence: CAWSSAGTGKGQPQHF.

This chain connects TRBV4-1 to TRBJ1-3; 7 nucleotides match TRBD1. CDR3 length equals 17 residues. Germline V gene lookup returns CDR1 MGHRA and CDR2 YSYEKL. With V trimmed by 0 bases and J by 0 bases, 5 bases remained unmatched. The CDR3 DNA follows: TGCGCCAGCAGCCAAGACTCCTCAGGGGGCTCTGGAAACACCATATATTTT. Encoded protein: CASSQDSSGGSGNTIYF.

This clone was detected once. This chain connects TRBV27 to TRBJ2-7, with D maybe TRBD1 (5 bases). The V and J ends lost 5 bases and 5 bases respectively, with 13 bases between them. The CDR3 consists of 13 residues. CDR1 is MNHEY, CDR2 SMNVEV, per germline (reference sequence). CDR3 sequence (DNA): TGTGCCAGCAGTGCACAGGTTTCGAACGAGCAGTACTTC. Protein: CASSAQVSNEQYF.

This chain links TRBV28 with TRBJ2-7, with 12 positions matching TRBD2. V was clipped by 2 bases and J by 1 base; unmatched bases: 0. There are 15 residues in the CDR3. Germline CDR1 is MDHEN and CDR2 is SYDVKM. This CDR3 reads CASSLLAGGSYEQYF. For the CDR3, the DNA is TGTGCCAGCAGTTTACTAGCGGGAGGGTCCTACGAGCAGTACTTC.

J is TRBJ2-1 and V is TRBV7-3; TRBD2 matches 13 bases. This CDR3 is built from 17 residues. With V trimmed by 2 bases and J by 3 bases, 4 bases remained unmatched. The germline V gene has CDR1 SGHTA and CDR2 FQGTGA. CDR3 in DNA: TGTGCCAGCAGCTTATCGGGACTAGCGGGACTCTACAATGAGCAGTTCTTC. Translation: CASSLSGLAGLYNEQFF. The complete variable domain, with remaining parts taken from reference TRBV7-3 and TRBJ2-1, reads GAGVSQTPSNKVTEKGKYVELRCDPISGHTALYWYRQSLGQGPEFLIYFQGTGAADDSGLPNDRFFAVRPEGSVSTLKIQRTERGDSAVYLCASSLSGLAGLYNEQFFGPGTRLTVL.

This CDR3 reads CASSETATNEKLFF. The CDR3 DNA reads as TGTGCCAGCAGCGAGACAGCAACTAATGAAAAACTGTTTTTT. This rearrangement joins TRBV5-5 to TRBJ1-4; D might be TRBD1 (5 bases). Trimming pared 4 bases from V and 0 bases from J, leaving 7 bases between. CDR3 size: 14 residues. CDR1 and CDR2 from the germline V gene are SGHKS and YYEKEE (reference sequence).